This T cell receptor (beta chain) was obtained from a study of Tregs in tolerant kidney transplant recipients. The study's findings and limits: Few patients were studied, so findings need validation in larger groups. The most relevant donor-specific Treg TCRbeta repertoire apparently came from expansion with activated donor B cells. Biological reproducibility was not directly addressed in this study.

The CDR3 spans 11 residues. V shed 1 base and J shed 5 bases, with 3 bases lying between them. Germline V gene sequence: CDR1 SGHRS, CDR2 YFSETQ. This clone was seen just once. Its cognate antigen is unknown. Repertoires were generated with immunoSEQ multiplex PCR, while TCRdb's copy carries only in-frame clones and drops some. The profile shows roughly 120,000 clones, 92% of them singletons. Unstimulated regulatory T cells (CD4+CD25+CD127-), CD4+CD25- non-regulatory cells, CD4 and CD8 cells were FACS-sorted from thawed PBMCs. This TCR came from a human donor in good health. Sequences were obtained from CD4+ T cells from blood. The chain couples TRBV5-1 to TRBJ2-5; D ambiguous. The CDR3 DNA reads TGCGCCAGCAGCTTGTACGAGACCCAGTACTTC. Encoded protein: CASSLYETQYF.